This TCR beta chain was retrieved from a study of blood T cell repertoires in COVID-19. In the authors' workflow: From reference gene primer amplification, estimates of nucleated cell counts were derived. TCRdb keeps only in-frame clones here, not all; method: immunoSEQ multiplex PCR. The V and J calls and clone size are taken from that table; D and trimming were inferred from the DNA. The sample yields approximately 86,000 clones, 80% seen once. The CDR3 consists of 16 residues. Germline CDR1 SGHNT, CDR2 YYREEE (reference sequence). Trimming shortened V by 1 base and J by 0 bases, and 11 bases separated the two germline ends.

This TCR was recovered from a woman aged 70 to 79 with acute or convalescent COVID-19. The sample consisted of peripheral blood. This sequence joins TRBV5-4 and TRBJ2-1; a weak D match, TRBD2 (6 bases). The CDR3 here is CASSLYRGGSYNEQFF. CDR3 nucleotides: TGTGCCAGCAGCTTGTATCGGGGAGGCTCCTACAATGAGCAGTTCTTC. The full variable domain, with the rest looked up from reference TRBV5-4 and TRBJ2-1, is ETGVTQSPTHLIKTRGQQVTLRCSSQSGHNTVSWYQQALGQGPQFIFQYYREEENGRGNFPPRFSGLQFPNYSSELNVNALELDDSALYLCASSLYRGGSYNEQFFGPGTRLTVL.